This TCR beta chain is from a study of T cell repertoires in cytomegalovirus infection. Study information: An indication of both CMV infection and matching HLA type came from public TCR beta signatures.

This CDR3 has 13 residues. The germline V gene encodes CDR1 MGHDK and CDR2 SYGVNS. The V end lost 8 bases, the J end lost 0 bases, and 5 bases lay between the germline ends. Overall study results and limits: The study identified carriers of CMV plus the relevant HLA from cumulative public TCR beta family frequency. CMV-specific HLA-C-restricted TCR beta clonotypes dominated the ex vivo response.

This clonotype was recorded many times. Its antigen is unknown. One entry per CDR3 protein results from TCRdb running MiXCR on the reads. This table has under 300,000 distinct CDR3 sequences, 12% appearing once. This rearrangement joins TRBV25-1 to TRBJ2-6; D not certain. Material: PBMCs. This clonotype was obtained from a human donor in good health (CMV status not recorded). Some clones in this sample may be carry-over from other donors' samples. The CDR3 sequence: CASASSGANVLTF. The CDR3 nucleotides are TGTGCCAGCGCGAGCTCTGGGGCCAACGTCCTGACTTTC.